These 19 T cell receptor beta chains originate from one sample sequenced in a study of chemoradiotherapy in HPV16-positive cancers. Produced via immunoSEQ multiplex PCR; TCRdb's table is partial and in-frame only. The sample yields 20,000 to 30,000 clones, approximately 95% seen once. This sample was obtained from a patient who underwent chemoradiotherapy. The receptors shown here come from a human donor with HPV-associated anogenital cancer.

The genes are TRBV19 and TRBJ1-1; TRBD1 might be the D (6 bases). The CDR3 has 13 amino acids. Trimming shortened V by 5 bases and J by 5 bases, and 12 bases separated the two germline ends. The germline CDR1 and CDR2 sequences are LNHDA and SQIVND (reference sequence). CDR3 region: CASSLTGKTEAFF. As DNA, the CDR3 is TGTGCCAGTAGTCTTACAGGGAAAACTGAAGCTTTCTTT.

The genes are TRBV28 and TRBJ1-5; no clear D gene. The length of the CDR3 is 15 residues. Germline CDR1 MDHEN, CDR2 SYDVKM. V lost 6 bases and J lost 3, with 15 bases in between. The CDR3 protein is CASSLPSSLNQPQHF. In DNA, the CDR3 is TGTGCCAGCAGCCTCCCTAGTTCTCTCAATCAGCCCCAGCATTTT.

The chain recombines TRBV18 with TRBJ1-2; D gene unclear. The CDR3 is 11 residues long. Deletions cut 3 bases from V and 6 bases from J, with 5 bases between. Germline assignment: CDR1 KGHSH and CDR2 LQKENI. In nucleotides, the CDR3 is TGTGCCAGCTCACCCGATGATGGCTACACCTTC. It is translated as CASSPDDGYTF.

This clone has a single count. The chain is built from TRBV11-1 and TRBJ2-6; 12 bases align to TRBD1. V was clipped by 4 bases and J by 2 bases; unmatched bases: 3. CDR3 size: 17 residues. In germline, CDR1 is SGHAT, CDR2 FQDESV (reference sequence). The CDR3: CASSSGQGATGANVLTF. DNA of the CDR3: TGTGCCAGCAGCTCGGGACAGGGGGCGACTGGGGCCAACGTCCTGACTTTC.

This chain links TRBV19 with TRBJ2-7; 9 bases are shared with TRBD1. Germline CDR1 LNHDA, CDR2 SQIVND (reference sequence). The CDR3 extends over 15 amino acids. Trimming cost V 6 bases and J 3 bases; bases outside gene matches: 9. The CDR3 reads CASSKPGQGGYEQYF. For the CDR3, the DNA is TGTGCCAGTAGCAAACCGGGACAGGGTGGCTACGAGCAGTACTTC.

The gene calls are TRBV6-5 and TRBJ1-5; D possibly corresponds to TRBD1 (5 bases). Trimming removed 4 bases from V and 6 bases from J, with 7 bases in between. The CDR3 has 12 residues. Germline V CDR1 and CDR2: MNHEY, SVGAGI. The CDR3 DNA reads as TGTGCCAGCAGTTTGAGGGGTCAGCCCCAGCATTTT. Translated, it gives CASSLRGQPQHF.

The CDR3 protein is CATSRDRGSYEQYF. CDR3 coding DNA: TGTGCCACCAGCAGAGATCGAGGCTCCTACGAGCAGTACTTC. This sequence joins TRBV15 and TRBJ2-7; no definite D call. CDR3 length: 14 amino acids. V was cut by 0 bases and J by 0 bases, with 6 bases left in between. Per the germline V gene, CDR1 is LNHNV and CDR2 is YYDKDF (reference sequence).

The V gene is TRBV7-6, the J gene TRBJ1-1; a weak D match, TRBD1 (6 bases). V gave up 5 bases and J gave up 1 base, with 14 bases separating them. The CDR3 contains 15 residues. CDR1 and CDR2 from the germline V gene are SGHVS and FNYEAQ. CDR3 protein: CASSPIGGRNTEAFF. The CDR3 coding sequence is TGTGCCAGCAGCCCAATCGGGGGGCGGAACACTGAAGCTTTCTTT. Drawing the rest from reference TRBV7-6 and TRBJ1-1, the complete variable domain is GAGVSQSPRYKVTKRGQDVALRCDPISGHVSLYWYRQALGQGPEFLTYFNYEAQQDKSGLPNDRFSAERPEGSISTLTIQRTEQRDSAMYRCASSPIGGRNTEAFFGQGTRLTVV.

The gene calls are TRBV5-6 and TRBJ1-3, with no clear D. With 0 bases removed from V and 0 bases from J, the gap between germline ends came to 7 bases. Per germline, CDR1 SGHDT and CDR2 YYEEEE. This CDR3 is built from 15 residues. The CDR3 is CASSLGQHSGNTIYF. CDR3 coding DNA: TGTGCCAGCAGCTTGGGGCAGCACTCTGGAAACACCATATATTTT.

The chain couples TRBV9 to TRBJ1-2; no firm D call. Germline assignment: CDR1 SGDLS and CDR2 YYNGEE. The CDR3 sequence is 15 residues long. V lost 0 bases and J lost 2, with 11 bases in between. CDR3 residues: CASSVDPGENYGYTF. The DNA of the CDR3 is TGTGCCAGCAGCGTAGATCCCGGAGAGAACTATGGCTACACCTTC.

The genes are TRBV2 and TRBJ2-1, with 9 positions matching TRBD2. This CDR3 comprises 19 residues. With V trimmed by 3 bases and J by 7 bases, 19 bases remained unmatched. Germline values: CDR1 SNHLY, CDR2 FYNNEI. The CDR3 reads CASSDPLEGREGIGNEQFF. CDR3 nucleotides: TGTGCCAGCAGTGACCCCCTCGAGGGGCGGGAGGGTATTGGAAATGAGCAGTTCTTC.

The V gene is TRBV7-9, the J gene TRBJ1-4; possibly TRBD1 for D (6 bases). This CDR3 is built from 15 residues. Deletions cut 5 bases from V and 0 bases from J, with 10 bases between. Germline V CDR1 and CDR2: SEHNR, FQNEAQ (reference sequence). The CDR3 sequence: CASSRGQATNEKLFF. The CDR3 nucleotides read TGTGCCAGCAGCCGGGGGCAGGCAACTAATGAAAAACTGTTTTTT.

The CDR3 coding sequence is TGTGCCAGCAGCCACTCTCAGGGGGTTGAAACTGAAGCTTTCTTT. Translation: CASSHSQGVETEAFF. The J gene is TRBJ1-1, the V gene TRBV7-8, with TRBD1 matching 7 bases. Germline CDR1 reads SGHVS; CDR2 reads FQNEAQ. The CDR3 is made up of 15 amino acids. With V trimmed by 5 bases and J by 5 bases, 11 bases remained unmatched.

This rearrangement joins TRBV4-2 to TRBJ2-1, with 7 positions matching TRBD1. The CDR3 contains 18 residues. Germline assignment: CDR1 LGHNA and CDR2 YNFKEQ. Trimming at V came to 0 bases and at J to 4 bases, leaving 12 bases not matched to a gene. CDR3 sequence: CASSQEGTERGTYNEQFF. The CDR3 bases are TGTGCCAGCAGCCAAGAGGGGACAGAACGGGGAACTTACAATGAGCAGTTCTTC.

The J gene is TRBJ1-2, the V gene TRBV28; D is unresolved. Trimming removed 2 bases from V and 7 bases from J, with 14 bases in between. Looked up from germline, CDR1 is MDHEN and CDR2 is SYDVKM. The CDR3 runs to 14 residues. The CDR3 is CASSLLLPGRGYTF. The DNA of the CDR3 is TGTGCCAGCAGTTTACTATTACCGGGTCGTGGCTACACCTTC.

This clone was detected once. CDR3 bases: TGTGCCAGCAGCGTCCGGGACAGGTACCCCGGGGAGCTGTTTTTT. This encodes CASSVRDRYPGELFF. This rearrangement joins TRBV9 to TRBJ2-2; 8 bases align to TRBD1. V was clipped by 2 bases and J by 6 bases; unmatched bases: 6. This CDR3 has 15 residues. Germline CDR1 and CDR2: SGDLS and YYNGEE.

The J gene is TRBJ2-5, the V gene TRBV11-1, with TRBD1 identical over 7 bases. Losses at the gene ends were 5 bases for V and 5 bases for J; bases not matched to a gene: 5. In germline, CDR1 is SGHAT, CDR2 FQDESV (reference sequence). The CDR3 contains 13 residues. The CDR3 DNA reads TGTGCCAGCAGCACGACAGGGATTGAGACCCAGTACTTC. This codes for CASSTTGIETQYF. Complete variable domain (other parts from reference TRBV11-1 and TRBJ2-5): EAEVAQSPRYKITEKSQAVAFWCDPISGHATLYWYRQILGQGPELLVQFQDESVVDDSQLPKDRFSAERLKGVDSTLKIQPAELGDSAMYLCASSTTGIETQYFGPGTRLLVL.

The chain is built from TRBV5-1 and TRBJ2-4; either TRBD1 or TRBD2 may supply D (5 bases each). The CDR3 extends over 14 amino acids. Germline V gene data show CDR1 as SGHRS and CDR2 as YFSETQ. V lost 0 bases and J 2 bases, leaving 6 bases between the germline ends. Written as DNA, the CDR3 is TGCGCCAGCAGCTTGGGGGGACCCAAAAACATTCAGTACTTC. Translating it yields CASSLGGPKNIQYF.

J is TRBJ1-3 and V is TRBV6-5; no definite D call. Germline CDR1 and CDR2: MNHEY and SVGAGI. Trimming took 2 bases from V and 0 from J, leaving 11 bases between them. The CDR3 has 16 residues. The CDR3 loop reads CASSYNTGISGNTIYF. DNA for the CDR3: TGTGCCAGCAGTTACAATACCGGGATCTCTGGAAACACCATATATTTT.